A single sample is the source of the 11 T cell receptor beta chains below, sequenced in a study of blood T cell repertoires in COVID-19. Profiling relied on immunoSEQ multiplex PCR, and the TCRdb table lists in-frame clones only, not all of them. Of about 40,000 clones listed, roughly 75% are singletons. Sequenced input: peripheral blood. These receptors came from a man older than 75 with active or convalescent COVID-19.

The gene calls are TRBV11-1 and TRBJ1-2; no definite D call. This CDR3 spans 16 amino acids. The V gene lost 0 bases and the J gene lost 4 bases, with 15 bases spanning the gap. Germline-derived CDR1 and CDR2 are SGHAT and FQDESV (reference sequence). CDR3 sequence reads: CASSLAPSAVGYGYTF. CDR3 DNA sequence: TGTGCCAGCAGCTTAGCGCCGTCCGCAGTTGGCTATGGCTACACCTTC.

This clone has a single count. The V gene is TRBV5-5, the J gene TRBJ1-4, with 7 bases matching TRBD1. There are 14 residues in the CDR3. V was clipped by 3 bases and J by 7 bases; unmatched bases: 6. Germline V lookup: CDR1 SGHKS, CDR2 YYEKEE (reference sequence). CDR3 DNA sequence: TGTGCCAGCAGCTCGGGGGACAGAGGTGAAAAACTGTTTTTT. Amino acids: CASSSGDRGEKLFF.

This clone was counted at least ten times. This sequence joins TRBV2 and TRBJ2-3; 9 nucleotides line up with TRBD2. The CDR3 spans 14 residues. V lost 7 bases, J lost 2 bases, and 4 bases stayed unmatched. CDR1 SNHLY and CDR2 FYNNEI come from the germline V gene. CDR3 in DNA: TGTGCCAGCAACCCTAGCGGGATCACAGATACGCAGTATTTT. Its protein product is CASNPSGITDTQYF.

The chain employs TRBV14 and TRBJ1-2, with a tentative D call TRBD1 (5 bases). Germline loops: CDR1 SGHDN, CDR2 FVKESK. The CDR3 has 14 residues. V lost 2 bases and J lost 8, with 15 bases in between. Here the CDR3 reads CASSQPTAIGGYTF. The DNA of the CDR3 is TGTGCCAGCAGCCAACCGACAGCTATAGGAGGCTACACCTTC.

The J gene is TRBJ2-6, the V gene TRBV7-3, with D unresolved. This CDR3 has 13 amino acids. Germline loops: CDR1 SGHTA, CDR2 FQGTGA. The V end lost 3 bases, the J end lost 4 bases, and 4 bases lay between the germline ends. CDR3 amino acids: CASSFGGANVLTF. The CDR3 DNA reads TGTGCCAGCAGCTTCGGGGGGGCCAACGTCCTGACTTTC.

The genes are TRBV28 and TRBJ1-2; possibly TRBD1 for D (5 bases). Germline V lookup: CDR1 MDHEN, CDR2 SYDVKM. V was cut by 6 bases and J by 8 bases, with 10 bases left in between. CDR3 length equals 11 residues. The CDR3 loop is CASRETDGYTF. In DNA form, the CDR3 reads TGTGCCAGCAGGGAGACAGACGGCTACACCTTC.

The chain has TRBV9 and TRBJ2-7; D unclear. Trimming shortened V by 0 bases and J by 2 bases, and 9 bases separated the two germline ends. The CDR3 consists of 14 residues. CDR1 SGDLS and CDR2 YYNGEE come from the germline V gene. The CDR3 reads CASSVAPGAYEQYF. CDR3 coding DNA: TGTGCCAGCAGCGTAGCTCCAGGCGCCTACGAGCAGTACTTC.

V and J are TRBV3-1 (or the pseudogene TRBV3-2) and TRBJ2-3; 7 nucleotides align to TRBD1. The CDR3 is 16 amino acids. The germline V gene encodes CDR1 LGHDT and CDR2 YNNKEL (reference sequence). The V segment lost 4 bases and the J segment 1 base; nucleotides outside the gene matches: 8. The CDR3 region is CASSPQGQVRTDTQYF. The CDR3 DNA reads TGTGCCAGCAGCCCCCAAGGACAGGTTCGCACAGATACGCAGTATTTT.

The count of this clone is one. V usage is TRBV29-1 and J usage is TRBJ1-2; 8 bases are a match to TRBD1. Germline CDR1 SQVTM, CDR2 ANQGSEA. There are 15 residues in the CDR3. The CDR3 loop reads CTRRAPQGANYGYTF. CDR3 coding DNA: TGCACTCGGAGGGCCCCACAGGGGGCTAACTATGGCTACACCTTC.

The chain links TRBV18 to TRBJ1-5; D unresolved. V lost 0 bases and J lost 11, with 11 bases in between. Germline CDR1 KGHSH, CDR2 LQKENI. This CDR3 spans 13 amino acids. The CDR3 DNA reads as TGTGCCAGCTCACCACCGCTGAATGAGACCCAGCATTTT. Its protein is CASSPPLNETQHF.

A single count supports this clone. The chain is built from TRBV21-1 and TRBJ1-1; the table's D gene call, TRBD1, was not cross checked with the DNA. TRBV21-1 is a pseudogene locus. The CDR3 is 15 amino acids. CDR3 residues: CASTEDRGGEGEAFF. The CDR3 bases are TGTGCCAGCACTGAGGACAGGGGCGGGGAGGGTGAAGCTTTCTTT.